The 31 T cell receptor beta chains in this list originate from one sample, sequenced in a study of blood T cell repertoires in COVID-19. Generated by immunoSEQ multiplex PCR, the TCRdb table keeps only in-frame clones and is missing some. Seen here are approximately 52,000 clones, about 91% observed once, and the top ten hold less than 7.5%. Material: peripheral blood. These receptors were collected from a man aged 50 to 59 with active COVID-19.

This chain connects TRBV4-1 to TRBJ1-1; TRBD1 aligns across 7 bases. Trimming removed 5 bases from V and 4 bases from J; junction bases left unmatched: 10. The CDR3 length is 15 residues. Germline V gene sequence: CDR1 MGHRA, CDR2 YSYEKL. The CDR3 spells CASSAHRGGITEAFF. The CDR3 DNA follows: TGCGCCAGCAGCGCACACAGGGGTGGGATCACTGAAGCTTTCTTT.

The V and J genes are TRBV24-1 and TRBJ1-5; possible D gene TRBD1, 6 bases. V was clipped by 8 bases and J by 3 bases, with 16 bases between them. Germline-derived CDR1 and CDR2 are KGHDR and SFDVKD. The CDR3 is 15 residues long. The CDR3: CATTMYRAINQPQHF. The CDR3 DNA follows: TGTGCCACCACTATGTACAGGGCCATCAATCAGCCCCAGCATTTT.

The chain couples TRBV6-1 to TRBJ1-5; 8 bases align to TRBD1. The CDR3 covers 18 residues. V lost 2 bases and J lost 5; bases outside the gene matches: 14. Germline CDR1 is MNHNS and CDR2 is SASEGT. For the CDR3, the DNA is TGTGCCAGCAGTGAACGGAGAAGGGGCAGGGGGCACGATCAGCCCCAGCATTTT. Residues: CASSERRRGRGHDQPQHF.

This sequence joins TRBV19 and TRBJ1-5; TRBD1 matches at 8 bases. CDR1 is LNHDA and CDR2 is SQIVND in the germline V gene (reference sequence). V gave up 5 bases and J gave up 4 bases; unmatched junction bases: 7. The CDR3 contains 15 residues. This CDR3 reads CASSARTGINQPQHF. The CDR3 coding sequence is TGTGCCAGTAGTGCCCGGACAGGGATTAATCAGCCCCAGCATTTT.

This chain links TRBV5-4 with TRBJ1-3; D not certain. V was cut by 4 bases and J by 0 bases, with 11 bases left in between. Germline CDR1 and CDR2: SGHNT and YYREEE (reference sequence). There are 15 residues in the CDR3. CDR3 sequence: CASSEEPASGNTIYF. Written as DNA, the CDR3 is TGTGCCAGCAGCGAGGAGCCAGCCTCTGGAAACACCATATATTTT.

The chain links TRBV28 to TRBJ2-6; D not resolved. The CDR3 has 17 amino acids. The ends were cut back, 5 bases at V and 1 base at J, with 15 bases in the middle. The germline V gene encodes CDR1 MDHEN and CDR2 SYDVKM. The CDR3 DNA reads TGTGCCAGCAGTCTAGGTGGTTGGCCGTCTGGGGCCAACGTCCTGACTTTC. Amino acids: CASSLGGWPSGANVLTF.

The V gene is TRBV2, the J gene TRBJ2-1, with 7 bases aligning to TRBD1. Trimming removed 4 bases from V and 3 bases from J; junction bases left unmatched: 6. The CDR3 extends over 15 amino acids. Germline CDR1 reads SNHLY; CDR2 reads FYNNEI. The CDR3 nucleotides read TGTGCCAGCAGTGTCGGAAGGGGGCTCTACAATGAGCAGTTCTTC. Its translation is CASSVGRGLYNEQFF.

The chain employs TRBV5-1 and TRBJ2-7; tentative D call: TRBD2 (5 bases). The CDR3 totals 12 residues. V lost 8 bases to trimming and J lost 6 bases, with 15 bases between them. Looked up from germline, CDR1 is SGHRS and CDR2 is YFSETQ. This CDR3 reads CASRGSAIEQYF. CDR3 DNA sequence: TGCGCCAGTCGAGGTAGCGCTATCGAGCAGTACTTC. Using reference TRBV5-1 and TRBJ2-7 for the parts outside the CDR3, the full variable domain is KAGVTQTPRYLIKTRGQQVTLSCSPISGHRSVSWYQQTPGQGLQFLFEYFSETQRNKGNFPGRFSGRQFSNSRSEMNVSTLELGDSALYLCASRGSAIEQYFGPGTRLTVT.

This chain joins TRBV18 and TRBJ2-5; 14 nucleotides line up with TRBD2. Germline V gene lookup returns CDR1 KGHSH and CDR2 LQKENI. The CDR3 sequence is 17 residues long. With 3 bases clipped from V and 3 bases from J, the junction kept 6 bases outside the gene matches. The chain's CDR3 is CASSPYRLAGGEETQYF. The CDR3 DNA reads TGTGCCAGCTCACCCTACAGACTAGCGGGAGGGGAAGAGACCCAGTACTTC. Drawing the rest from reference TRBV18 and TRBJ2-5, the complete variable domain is NAGVMQNPRHLVRRRGQEARLRCSPMKGHSHVYWYRQLPEEGLKFMVYLQKENIIDESGMPKERFSAEFPKEGPSILRIQQVVRGDSAAYFCASSPYRLAGGEETQYFGPGTRLLVL.

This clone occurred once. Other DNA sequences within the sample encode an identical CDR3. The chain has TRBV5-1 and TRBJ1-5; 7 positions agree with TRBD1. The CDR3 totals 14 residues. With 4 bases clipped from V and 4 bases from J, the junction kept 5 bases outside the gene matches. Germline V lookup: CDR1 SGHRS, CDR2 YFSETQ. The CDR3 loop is CASSPGTENQPQHF. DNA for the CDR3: TGCGCCAGCAGCCCCGGGACAGAGAATCAGCCCCAGCATTTT.

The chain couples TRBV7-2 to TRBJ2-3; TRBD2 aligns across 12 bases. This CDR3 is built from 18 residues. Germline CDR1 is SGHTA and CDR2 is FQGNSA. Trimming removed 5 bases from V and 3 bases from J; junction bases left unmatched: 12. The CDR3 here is CASSVYGLAGSSTDTQYF. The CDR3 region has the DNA TGTGCCAGCAGCGTCTACGGACTAGCGGGAAGCTCAACAGATACGCAGTATTTT.

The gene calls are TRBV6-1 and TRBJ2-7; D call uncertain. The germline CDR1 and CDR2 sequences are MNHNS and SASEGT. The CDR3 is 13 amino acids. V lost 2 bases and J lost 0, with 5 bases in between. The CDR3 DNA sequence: TGTGCCAGCAGTGAAAACACCTCCTACGAGCAGTACTTC. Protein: CASSENTSYEQYF.

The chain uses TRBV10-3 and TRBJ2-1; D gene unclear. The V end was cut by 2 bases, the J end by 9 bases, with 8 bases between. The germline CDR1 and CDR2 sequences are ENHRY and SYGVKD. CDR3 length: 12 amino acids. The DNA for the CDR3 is TGTGCCATCAGTGAGAGTACCGGTGAGCAGTTCTTC. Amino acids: CAISESTGEQFF.

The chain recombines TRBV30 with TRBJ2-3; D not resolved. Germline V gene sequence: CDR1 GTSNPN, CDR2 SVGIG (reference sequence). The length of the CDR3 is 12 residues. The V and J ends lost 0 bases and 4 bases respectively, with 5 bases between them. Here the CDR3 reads CAWSVSADTQYF. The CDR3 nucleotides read TGTGCCTGGAGTGTGTCGGCAGATACGCAGTATTTT.

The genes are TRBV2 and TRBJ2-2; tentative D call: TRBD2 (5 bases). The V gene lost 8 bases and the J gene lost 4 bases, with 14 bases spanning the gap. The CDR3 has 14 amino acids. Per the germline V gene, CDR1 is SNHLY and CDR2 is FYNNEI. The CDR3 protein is CASGGRAVTGELFF. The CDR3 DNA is TGTGCCAGCGGCGGGCGGGCGGTCACCGGGGAGCTGTTTTTT.

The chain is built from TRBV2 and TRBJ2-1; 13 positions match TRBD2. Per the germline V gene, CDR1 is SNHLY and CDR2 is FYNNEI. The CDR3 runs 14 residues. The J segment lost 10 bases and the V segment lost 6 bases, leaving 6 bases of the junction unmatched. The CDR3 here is CASRVRTSGGEQFF. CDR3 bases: TGTGCCAGCAGGGTAAGGACTAGCGGGGGAGAGCAGTTCTTC.

CDR3 DNA sequence: TGTGCCAGCAGCGGGCAGGGAGGGCGTAACAATGAGCAGTTCTTC. This sequence encodes CASSGQGGRNNEQFF. The rearrangement links TRBV2 to TRBJ2-1; 7 bases map to TRBD2. Germline V gene sequence: CDR1 SNHLY, CDR2 FYNNEI. This CDR3 has 15 residues. V shed 6 bases, J shed 5 bases, and the junction held 10 bases outside the gene matches. Full variable domain (outside the CDR3, taken from reference TRBV2 and TRBJ2-1): EPEVTQTPSHQVTQMGQEVILRCVPISNHLYFYWYRQILGQKVEFLVSFYNNEISEKSEIFDDQFSVERPDGSNFTLKIRSTKLEDSAMYFCASSGQGGRNNEQFFGPGTRLTVL.

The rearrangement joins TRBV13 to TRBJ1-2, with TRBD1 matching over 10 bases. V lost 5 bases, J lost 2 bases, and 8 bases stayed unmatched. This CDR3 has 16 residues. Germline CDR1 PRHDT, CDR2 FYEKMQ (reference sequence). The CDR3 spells CASSTGQGVTNYGYTF. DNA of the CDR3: TGTGCCAGCAGCACAGGACAGGGGGTGACGAACTATGGCTACACCTTC.

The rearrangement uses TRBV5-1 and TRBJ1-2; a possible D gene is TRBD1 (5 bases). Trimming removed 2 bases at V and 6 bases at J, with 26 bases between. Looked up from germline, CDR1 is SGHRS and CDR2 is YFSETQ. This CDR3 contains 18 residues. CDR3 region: CASSFRPDSGPIGDGYTF. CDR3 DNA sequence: TGCGCCAGCAGCTTCAGGCCCGACAGCGGGCCTATAGGGGATGGCTACACCTTC.

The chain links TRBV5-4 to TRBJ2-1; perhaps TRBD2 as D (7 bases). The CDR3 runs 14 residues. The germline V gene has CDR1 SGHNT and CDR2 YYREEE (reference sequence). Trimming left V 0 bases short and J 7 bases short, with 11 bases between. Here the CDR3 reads CASSLVGGRNEQFF. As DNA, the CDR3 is TGTGCCAGCAGCTTGGTGGGGGGGCGGAATGAGCAGTTCTTC.

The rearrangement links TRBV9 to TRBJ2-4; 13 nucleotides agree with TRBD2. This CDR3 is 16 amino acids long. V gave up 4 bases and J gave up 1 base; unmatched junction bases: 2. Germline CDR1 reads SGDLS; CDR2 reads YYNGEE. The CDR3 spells CASSQTSGRAKNIQYF. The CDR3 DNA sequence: TGTGCCAGCAGCCAGACTAGCGGGAGGGCCAAAAACATTCAGTACTTC.

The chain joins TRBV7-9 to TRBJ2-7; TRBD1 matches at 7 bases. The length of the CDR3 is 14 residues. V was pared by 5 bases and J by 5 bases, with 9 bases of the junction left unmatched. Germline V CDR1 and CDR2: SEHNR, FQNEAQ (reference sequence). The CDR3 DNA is TGTGCCAGCAGCCAAACGACAGGGTTCAACGAGCAGTACTTC. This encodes CASSQTTGFNEQYF.

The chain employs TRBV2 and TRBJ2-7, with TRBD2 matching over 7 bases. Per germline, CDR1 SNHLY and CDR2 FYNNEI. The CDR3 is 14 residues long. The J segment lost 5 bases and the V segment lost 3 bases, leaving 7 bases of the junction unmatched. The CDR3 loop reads CASSDHRGSNEQYF. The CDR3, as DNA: TGTGCCAGCAGTGATCACCGCGGGAGTAACGAGCAGTACTTC.

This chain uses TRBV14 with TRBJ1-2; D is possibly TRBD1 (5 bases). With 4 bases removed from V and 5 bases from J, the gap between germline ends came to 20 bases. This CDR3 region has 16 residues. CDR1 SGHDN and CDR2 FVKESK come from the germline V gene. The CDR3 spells CASSPPGGGYYYGYTF. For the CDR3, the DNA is TGTGCCAGCAGCCCCCCCGGCGGGGGTTATTATTATGGCTACACCTTC.

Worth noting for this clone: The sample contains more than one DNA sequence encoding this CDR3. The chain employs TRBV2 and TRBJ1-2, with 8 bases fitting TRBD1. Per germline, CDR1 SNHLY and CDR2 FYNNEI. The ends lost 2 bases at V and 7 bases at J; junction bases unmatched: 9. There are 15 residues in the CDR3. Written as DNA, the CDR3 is TGTGCCAGCAGTGAATTCCCAGGGGGCGATGCTGGCTACACCTTC. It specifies CASSEFPGGDAGYTF. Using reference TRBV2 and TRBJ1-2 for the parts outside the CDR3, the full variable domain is EPEVTQTPSHQVTQMGQEVILRCVPISNHLYFYWYRQILGQKVEFLVSFYNNEISEKSEIFDDQFSVERPDGSNFTLKIRSTKLEDSAMYFCASSEFPGGDAGYTFGSGTRLTVV.

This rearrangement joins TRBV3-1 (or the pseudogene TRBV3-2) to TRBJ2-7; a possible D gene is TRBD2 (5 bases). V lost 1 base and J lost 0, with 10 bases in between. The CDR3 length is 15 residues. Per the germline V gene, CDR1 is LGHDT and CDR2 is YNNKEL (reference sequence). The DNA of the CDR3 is TGTGCCAGCAGCCAAGGGTGGGGAGACTCCTACGAGCAGTACTTC. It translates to CASSQGWGDSYEQYF.

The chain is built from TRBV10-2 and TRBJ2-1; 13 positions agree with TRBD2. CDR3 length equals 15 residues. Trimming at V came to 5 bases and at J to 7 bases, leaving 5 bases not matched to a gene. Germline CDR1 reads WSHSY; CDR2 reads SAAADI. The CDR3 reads CASSRLAGGMNEQFF. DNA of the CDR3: TGCGCCAGCAGTCGACTAGCGGGAGGTATGAATGAGCAGTTCTTC.

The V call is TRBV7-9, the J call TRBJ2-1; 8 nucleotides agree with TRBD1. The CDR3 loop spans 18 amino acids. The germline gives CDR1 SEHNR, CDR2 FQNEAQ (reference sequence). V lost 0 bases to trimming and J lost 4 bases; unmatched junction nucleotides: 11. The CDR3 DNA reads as TGTGCCAGCAGCTTAGCAAAAGGCGGACAGGGATTTTACAATGAGCAGTTCTTC. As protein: CASSLAKGGQGFYNEQFF.

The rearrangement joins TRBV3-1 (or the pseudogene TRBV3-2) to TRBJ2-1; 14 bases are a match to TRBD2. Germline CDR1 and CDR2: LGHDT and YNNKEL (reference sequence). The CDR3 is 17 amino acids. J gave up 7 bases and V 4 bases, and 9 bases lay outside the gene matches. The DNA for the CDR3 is TGTGCCAGCAGCCTCGTAAGACGGACTAGCGGGAGGAATGAGCAGTTCTTC. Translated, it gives CASSLVRRTSGRNEQFF.

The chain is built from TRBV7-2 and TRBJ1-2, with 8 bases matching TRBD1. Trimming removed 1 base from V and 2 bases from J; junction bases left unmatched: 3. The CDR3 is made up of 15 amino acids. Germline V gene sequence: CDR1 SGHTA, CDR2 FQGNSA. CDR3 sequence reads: CASSLVGTGNYGYTF. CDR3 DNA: TGTGCCAGCAGCTTAGTCGGGACAGGCAACTATGGCTACACCTTC.

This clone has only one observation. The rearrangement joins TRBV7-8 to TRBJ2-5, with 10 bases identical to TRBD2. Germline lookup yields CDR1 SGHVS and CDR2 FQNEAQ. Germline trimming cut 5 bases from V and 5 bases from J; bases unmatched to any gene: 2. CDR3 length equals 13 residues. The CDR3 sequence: CASSMGLAETQYF. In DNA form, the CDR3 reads TGTGCCAGCAGCATGGGACTAGCGGAGACCCAGTACTTC.